A single sample gave rise to the 13 T cell receptor beta chains below, sequenced in a study of shared clonotypes between healthy human individuals. Sequencing was performed with immunoSEQ multiplex PCR; in TCRdb, only in-frame clones are kept and a portion is missing. This table holds some 470,000 clones, around 80% found once. The source material was PBMCs. Receptors originate from a woman aged 40-49 years in good health. Some clones in this sample may be carry-over from other donors' samples.

The chain employs TRBV10-2 and TRBJ2-2; weak D call: TRBD2 (5 bases). V lost 6 bases to trimming and J lost 6 bases, with 11 bases between them. The CDR3 loop spans 13 amino acids. CDR1 is WSHSY and CDR2 is SAAADI in the germline V gene. CDR3 coding DNA: TGCGCCAGCAGACCCGGACTCTCCGGGGAGCTGTTTTTT. Amino acids: CASRPGLSGELFF.

The chain has TRBV27 and TRBJ2-2; 8 bases fit TRBD2. Germline CDR1 reads MNHEY; CDR2 reads SMNVEV (reference sequence). The V and J ends lost 2 bases and 4 bases, in that order; junction bases with no gene match: 3. The CDR3 has 15 amino acids. CDR3 amino acids: CASSLDSGTTGELFF. In nucleotides, the CDR3 is TGTGCCAGCAGTTTAGATAGCGGGACCACCGGGGAGCTGTTTTTT.

The genes are TRBV10-3 and TRBJ1-6, with D possibly TRBD1 on 5 matching bases. The V and J ends lost 11 bases and 6 bases respectively, with 17 bases between them. This CDR3 is 14 amino acids long. Germline loops: CDR1 ENHRY, CDR2 SYGVKD. The DNA of the CDR3 is TGTGCCGTCCAGAGGACACAGCCTAATTCACCCCTCCACTTT. Protein product: CAVQRTQPNSPLHF.

This clone was counted a few times. The sample has other DNA sequences that encode this CDR3 too. This chain connects TRBV29-1 to TRBJ2-3; 14 nucleotides align to TRBD2. The CDR3 consists of 15 residues. Germline lookup yields CDR1 SQVTM and CDR2 ANQGSEA. V shed 5 bases, J shed 4 bases, and the junction held 5 bases outside the gene matches. CDR3 protein: CSVLGLAGEPDTQYF. The CDR3 bases are TGCAGCGTTTTGGGACTAGCGGGAGAGCCAGATACGCAGTATTTT.

The V and J genes are TRBV11-3 and TRBJ2-1; D is tentatively TRBD1 or TRBD2 (5 bases each). There are 17 residues in the CDR3. V lost 1 base to trimming and J lost 8 bases, with 21 bases between them. Germline V gene lookup returns CDR1 SGHNT and CDR2 YENEEA. The CDR3 region has the DNA TGTGCCAGCAGCTTAGCTCGGACCGGGACCCTTGGGCATGAGCAGTTCTTC. Its translation: CASSLARTGTLGHEQFF.

The rearrangement uses TRBV5-1 and TRBJ2-7, with TRBD1 matching 8 bases. V lost 1 base, J lost 5 bases, and 5 bases stayed unmatched. The CDR3 sequence is 14 residues long. From germline, CDR1 is SGHRS and CDR2 YFSETQ. In nucleotides, the CDR3 is TGCGCCAGCAGCTTGTGGGACAGGTCCAACGAGCAGTACTTC. Translated: CASSLWDRSNEQYF.

This chain links TRBV5-1 with TRBJ2-1; TRBD2 agrees at 14 bases. CDR3 size: 17 residues. Germline V gene data show CDR1 as SGHRS and CDR2 as YFSETQ. Unmatched junction bases numbered 10, after V lost 1 base and J lost 10 bases. DNA of the CDR3: TGCGCCAGCAGCTTGAACGTTGGACTAGCGGGAGGAGGCGAGCAGTTCTTC. Its translation is CASSLNVGLAGGGEQFF.

This chain connects TRBV28 to TRBJ2-6; D ambiguous. The CDR3 contains 17 residues. Germline CDR1 MDHEN, CDR2 SYDVKM. V was shortened by 2 bases and J by 0 bases, with 11 bases between the two germline ends. CDR3 DNA: TGTGCCAGCAGTTTACGGCGGAGCCTCTCTGGGGCCAACGTCCTGACTTTC. This codes for CASSLRRSLSGANVLTF.

V usage is TRBV12-5 and J usage is TRBJ1-5, with 7 bases matching TRBD1. This CDR3 is built from 14 residues. Germline trimming cut 0 bases from V and 7 bases from J; bases unmatched to any gene: 3. Germline CDR1 is LGHNT and CDR2 is FRNRAP. DNA for the CDR3: TGTGCTAGTGGTTTGGTGGGAGGGGGCCAGCCCCAGCATTTT. Translated: CASGLVGGGQPQHF.

This clone showed up just once. V and J are TRBV6-6 and TRBJ2-2; D unresolved. Trimming shortened V by 7 bases and J by 1 base, and 10 bases separated the two germline ends. Looked up from germline, CDR1 is MNHNY and CDR2 is SVGAGI (reference sequence). The CDR3 runs 14 residues. The CDR3 here is CASTLDLNTGELFF. The CDR3 DNA follows: TGTGCCAGCACCTTAGACCTGAACACCGGGGAGCTGTTTTTT.

For this clone: This is likely an artifact of a read error, given a far larger clone one base away. V gene TRBV7-9 combines with J gene TRBJ2-1; D tentatively fits TRBD1 or TRBD2 (5 bases each). Germline V CDR1 and CDR2: SEHNR, FQNEAQ (reference sequence). This CDR3 has 16 residues. CDR3 loop: CASSPPEGTSYNKQFF. The DNA of the CDR3 is TGTGCCAGCAGCCCCCCCGAAGGGACCTCCTACAATAAGCAGTTCTTC.

The CDR3 region has the DNA TGCGCCAGCAGCCCCTCTCCGACAGGGGGCGGCGATACGCAGTATTTT. Protein sequence: CASSPSPTGGGDTQYF. This rearrangement joins TRBV4-1 to TRBJ2-3, with TRBD1 matching 10 bases. The trim removed 4 bases at V and 6 bases at J, leaving 10 bases unmatched. CDR1 is MGHRA, CDR2 YSYEKL, per germline. The CDR3 extends over 16 amino acids.

The chain combines TRBV11-2 with TRBJ2-2; D is undetermined. The V and J ends lost 0 bases and 8 bases respectively, with 16 bases between them. Germline values: CDR1 SGHAT, CDR2 FQNNGV. This CDR3 has 16 residues. CDR3 bases: TGTGCCAGCAGCTTAGATCGGGCCCCCCTCGGGGGGGAGCTGTTTTTT. Protein product: CASSLDRAPLGGELFF.